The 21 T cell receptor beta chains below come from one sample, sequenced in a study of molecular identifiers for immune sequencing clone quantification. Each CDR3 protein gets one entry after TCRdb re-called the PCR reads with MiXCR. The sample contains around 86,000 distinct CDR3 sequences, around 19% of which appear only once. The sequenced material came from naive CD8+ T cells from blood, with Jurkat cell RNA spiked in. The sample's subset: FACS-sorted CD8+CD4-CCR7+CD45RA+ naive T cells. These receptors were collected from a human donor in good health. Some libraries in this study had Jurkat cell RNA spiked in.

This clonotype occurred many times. The CDR3 DNA reads as TGCGCCAGCAGCCAAACGACAGGGGGTTTCTCAGATACGCAGTATTTT. Translating it yields CASSQTTGGFSDTQYF. The chain carries TRBV4-1 and TRBJ2-3; 9 bases map to TRBD1. The germline V gene has CDR1 MGHRA and CDR2 YSYEKL. Losses at the gene ends were 2 bases for V and 4 bases for J; bases not matched to a gene: 7. This CDR3 has 16 amino acids.

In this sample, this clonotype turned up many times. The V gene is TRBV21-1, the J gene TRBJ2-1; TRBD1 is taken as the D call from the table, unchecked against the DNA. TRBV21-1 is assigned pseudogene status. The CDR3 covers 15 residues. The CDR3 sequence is CASSTPLQAGLGQFF. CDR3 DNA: TGTGCCAGCAGCACCCCCCTTCAGGCAGGCCTTGGGCAGTTCTTC.

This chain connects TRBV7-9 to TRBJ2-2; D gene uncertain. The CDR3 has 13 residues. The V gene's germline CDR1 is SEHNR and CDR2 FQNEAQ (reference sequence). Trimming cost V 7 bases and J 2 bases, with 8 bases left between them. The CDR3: CASIPDNTGELFF. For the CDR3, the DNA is TGTGCCAGCATCCCGGACAACACCGGGGAGCTGTTTTTT.

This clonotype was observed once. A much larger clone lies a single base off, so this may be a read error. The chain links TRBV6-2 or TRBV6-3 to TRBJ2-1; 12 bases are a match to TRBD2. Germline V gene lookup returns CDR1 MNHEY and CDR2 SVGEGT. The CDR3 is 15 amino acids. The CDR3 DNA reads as TGTGCCAGCAGGACTCTAGCGGGGGGGCTTAATGAGCAGCTCTTC. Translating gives CASRTLAGGLNEQLF.

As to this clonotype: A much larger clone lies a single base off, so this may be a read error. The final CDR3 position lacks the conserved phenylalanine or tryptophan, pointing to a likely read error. CDR3 nucleotide sequence: TGTGCCAGCAGCGTAGTTGGGGGGCCGTGGGACACTGAAGCTTTCGTT. As protein: CASSVVGGPWDTEAFV. The rearrangement joins TRBV9 to TRBJ1-1; tentatively, D is TRBD1 (6 bases). The CDR3 runs to 16 residues. The germline CDR1 and CDR2 sequences are SGDLS and YYNGEE. The germline V and J ends were trimmed by 0 bases and 3 bases, with 15 bases remaining between them.

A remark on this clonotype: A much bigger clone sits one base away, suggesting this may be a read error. Here the CDR3 reads CPSSLAYPPQETQYF. The CDR3, as DNA: TGTCCCAGCAGTTTGGCCTATCCCCCGCAAGAGACCCAGTACTTC. The chain carries TRBV12-3 or TRBV12-4 and TRBJ2-5; no clear D. The CDR3 is made up of 15 amino acids.

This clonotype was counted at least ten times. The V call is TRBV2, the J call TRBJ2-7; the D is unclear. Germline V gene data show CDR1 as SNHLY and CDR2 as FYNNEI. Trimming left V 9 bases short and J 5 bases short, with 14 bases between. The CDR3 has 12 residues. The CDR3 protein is CARKPLDNEQYF. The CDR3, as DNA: TGTGCCAGGAAGCCTCTAGACAACGAGCAGTACTTC.

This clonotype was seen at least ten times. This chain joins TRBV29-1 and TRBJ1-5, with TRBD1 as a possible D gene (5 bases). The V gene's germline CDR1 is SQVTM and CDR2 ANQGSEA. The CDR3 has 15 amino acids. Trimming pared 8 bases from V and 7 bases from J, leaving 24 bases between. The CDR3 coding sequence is TGCAGCCCCCTGGGATTGGGGGTGGTTAACCAGCCCCAGCATTTT. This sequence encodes CSPLGLGVVNQPQHF.

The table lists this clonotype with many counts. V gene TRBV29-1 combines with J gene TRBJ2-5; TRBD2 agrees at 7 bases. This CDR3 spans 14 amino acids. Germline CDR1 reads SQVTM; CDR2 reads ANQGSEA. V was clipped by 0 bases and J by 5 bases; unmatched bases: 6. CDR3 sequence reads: CSVEEGGTFETQYF. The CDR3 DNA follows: TGCAGCGTTGAAGAGGGGGGGACGTTTGAGACCCAGTACTTC.

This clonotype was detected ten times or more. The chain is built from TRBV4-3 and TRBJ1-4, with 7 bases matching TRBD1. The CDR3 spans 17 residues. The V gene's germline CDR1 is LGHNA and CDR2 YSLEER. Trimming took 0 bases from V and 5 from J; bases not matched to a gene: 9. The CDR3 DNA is TGCGCCAGCAGCCAAGATTTCGCGGGACAGAGAAATGAAAAACTGTTTTTT. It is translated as CASSQDFAGQRNEKLFF.

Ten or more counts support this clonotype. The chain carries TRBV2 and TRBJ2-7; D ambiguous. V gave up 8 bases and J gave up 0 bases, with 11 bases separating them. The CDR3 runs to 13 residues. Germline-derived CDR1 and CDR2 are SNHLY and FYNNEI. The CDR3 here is CASLGRDSYEQYF. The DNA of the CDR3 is TGTGCCAGCCTGGGCAGAGACTCCTACGAGCAGTACTTC. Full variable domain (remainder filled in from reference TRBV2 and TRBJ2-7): EPEVTQTPSHQVTQMGQEVILRCVPISNHLYFYWYRQILGQKVEFLVSFYNNEISEKSEIFDDQFSVERPDGSNFTLKIRSTKLEDSAMYFCASLGRDSYEQYFGPGTRLTVT.

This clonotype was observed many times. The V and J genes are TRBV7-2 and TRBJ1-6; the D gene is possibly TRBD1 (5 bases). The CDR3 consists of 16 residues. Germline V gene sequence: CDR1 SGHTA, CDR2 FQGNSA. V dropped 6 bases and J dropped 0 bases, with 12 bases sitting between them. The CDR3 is CASSPTDFSYNSPLHF. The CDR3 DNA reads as TGTGCCAGCAGTCCGACAGACTTCTCCTATAATTCACCCCTCCACTTT.

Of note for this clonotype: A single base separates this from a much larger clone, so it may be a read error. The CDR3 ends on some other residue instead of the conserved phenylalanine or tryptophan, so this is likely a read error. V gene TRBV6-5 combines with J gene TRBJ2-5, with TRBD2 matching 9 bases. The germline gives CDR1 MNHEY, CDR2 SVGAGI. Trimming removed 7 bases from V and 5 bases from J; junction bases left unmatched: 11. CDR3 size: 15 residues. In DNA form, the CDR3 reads TGTGCCAGCATGGGGCTAGCGGGGCCTCGGGAGACCCAGTACCTC. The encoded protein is CASMGLAGPRETQYL.

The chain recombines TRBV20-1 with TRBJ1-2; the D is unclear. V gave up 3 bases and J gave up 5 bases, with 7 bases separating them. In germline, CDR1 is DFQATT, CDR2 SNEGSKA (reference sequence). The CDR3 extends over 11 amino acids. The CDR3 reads CSARFLYGYTF. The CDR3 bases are TGCAGTGCTAGGTTCCTTTATGGCTACACCTTC.

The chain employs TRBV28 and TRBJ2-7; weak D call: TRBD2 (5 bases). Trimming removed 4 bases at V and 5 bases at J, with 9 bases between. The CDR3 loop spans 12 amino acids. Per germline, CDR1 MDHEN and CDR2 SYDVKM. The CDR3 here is CASSSPGNEQYF. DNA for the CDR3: TGTGCCAGCAGTTCTCCGGGGAACGAGCAGTACTTC.

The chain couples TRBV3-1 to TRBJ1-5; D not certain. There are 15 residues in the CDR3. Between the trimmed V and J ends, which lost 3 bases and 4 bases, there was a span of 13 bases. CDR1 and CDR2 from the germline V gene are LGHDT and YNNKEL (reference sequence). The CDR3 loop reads CASSHGTAKNQPQHF. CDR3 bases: TGTGCCAGCAGCCATGGTACAGCTAAGAATCAGCCCCAGCATTTT.

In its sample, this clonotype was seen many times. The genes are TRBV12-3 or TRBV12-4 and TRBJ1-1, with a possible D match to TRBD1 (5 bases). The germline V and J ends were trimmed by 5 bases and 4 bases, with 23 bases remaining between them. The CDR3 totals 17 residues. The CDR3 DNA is TGTGCCAGCAGTCCAACGGGAGCACGGGGGTCGGGCACTGAAGCTTTCTTT. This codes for CASSPTGARGSGTEAFF.

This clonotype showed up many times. The CDR3 loop reads CASSHLDRGMYEQYF. CDR3 DNA sequence: TGTGCCAGCAGCCACCTGGACAGGGGGATGTACGAGCAGTACTTC. The gene calls are TRBV7-9 and TRBJ2-7, with 10 bases fitting TRBD1. V dropped 5 bases and J dropped 4; count of bases not matched to a gene: 8. Germline V lookup: CDR1 SEHNR, CDR2 FQNEAQ (reference sequence). CDR3 length equals 15 residues.

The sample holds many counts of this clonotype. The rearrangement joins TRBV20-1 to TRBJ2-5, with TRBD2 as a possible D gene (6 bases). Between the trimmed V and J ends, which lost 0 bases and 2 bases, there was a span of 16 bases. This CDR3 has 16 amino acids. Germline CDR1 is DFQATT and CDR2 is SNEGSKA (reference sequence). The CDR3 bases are TGCAGTGCTAGAGAATGGGAATCGGGAGCACAAGAGACCCAGTACTTC. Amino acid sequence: CSAREWESGAQETQYF.

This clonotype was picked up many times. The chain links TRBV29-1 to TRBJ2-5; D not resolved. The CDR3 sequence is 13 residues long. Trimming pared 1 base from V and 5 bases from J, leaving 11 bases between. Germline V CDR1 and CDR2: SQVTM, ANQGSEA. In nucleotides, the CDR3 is TGCAGCGTTGAAGGGGGAATGGTGGAGACCCAGTACTTC. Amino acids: CSVEGGMVETQYF.

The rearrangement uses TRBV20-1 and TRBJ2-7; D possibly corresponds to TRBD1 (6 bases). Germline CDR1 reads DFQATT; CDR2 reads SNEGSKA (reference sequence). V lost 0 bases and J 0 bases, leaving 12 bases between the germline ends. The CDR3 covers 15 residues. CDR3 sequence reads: CSAREDRRNSYEQYF. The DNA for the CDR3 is TGCAGTGCTAGAGAGGACAGAAGGAACTCCTACGAGCAGTACTTC.